This entry describes one T cell receptor (beta chain). The data are from a study of blood T cell repertoires in COVID-19. In the original processing: Counts of nucleated cells, estimated from reference gene primer amplification, were obtained. The protocol was immunoSEQ multiplex PCR, while the TCRdb copy is restricted to in-frame clones and leaves out a portion. Clonal size and the V and J genes are those of that table, whereas D and trimming came from the DNA. This table has fewer than 130,000 clones, approximately 84% appearing once. The V gene's germline CDR1 is SGHRS and CDR2 YFSETQ. V was pared by 2 bases and J by 3 bases, with 20 bases between. CDR3 length: 17 residues.

Sequencing used peripheral blood. The clonotype comes from a human donor in a cohort sampled during active COVID-19. J is TRBJ1-1 and V is TRBV5-1, with D possibly TRBD1 on 6 matching bases. The CDR3 spells CASSFGLQGRGDTEAFF. The CDR3, as DNA: TGCGCCAGCAGCTTTGGGCTACAGGGTCGAGGGGACACTGAAGCTTTCTTT.